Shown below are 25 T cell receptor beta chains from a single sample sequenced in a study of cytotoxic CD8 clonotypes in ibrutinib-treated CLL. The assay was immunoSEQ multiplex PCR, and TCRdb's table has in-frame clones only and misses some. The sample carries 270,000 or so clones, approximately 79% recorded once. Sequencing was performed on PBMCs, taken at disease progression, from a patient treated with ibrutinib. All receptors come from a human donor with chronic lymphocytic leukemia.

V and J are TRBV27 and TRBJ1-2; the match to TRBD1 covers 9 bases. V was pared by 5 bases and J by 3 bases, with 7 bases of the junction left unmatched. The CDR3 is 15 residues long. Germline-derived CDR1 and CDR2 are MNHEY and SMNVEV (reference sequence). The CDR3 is CASSTTGGRDYGYTF. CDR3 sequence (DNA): TGTGCCAGCAGTACCACAGGGGGCCGTGACTATGGCTACACCTTC.

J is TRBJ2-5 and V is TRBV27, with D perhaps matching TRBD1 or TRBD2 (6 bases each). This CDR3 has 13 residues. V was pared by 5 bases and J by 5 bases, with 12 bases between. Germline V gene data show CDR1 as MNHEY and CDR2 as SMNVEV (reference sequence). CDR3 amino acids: CASSPGARETQYF. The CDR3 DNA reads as TGTGCCAGCAGTCCGGGGGCTAGGGAGACCCAGTACTTC.

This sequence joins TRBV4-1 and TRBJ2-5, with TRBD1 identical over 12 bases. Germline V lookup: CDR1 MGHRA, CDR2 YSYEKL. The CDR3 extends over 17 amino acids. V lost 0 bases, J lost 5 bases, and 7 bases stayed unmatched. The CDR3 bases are TGCGCCAGCAGCCAAGAAGGGACAGGGGGCTACGGGGAGACCCAGTACTTC. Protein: CASSQEGTGGYGETQYF.

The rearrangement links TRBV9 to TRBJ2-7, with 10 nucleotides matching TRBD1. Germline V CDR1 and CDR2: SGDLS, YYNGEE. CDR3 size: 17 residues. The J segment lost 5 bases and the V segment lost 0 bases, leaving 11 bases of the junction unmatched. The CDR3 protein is CASSVGPYRDRGHEQYF. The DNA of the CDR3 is TGTGCCAGCAGCGTAGGTCCATATAGGGACAGGGGCCACGAGCAGTACTTC.

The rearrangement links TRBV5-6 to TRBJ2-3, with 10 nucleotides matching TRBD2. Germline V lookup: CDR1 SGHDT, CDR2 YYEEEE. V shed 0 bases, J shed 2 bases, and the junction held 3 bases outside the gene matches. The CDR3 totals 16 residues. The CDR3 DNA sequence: TGTGCCAGCAGCTTGGTACTAGCGGGATCCACAGATACGCAGTATTTT. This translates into CASSLVLAGSTDTQYF. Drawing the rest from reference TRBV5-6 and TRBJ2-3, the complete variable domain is DAGVTQSPTHLIKTRGQQVTLRCSPKSGHDTVSWYQQALGQGPQFIFQYYEEEERQRGNFPDRFSGHQFPNYSSELNVNALLLGDSALYLCASSLVLAGSTDTQYFGPGTRLTVL.

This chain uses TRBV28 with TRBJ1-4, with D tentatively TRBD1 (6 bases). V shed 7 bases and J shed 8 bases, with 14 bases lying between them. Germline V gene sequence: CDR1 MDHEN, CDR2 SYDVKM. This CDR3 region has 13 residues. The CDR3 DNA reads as TGTGCCAGCACAGGGGCGCCAGGGGAAAAACTGTTTTTT. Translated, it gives CASTGAPGEKLFF.

CDR3 amino acids: CASSTSTLEAGFYGYTF. The DNA for the CDR3 is TGTGCCAGTAGTACCTCGACACTCGAGGCGGGTTTCTATGGCTACACCTTC. V is TRBV19 and J is TRBJ1-2; D uncertain. The CDR3 spans 17 residues. Per the germline V gene, CDR1 is LNHDA and CDR2 is SQIVND (reference sequence). Trimming removed 4 bases at V and 4 bases at J, with 22 bases between.

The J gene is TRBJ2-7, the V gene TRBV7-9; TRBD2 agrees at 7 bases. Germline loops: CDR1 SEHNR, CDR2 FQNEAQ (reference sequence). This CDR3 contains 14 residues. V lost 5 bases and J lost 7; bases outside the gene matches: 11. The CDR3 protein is CASSPRRVGGEQYF. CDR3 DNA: TGTGCCAGCAGCCCTCGCAGGGTCGGGGGGGAGCAGTACTTC.

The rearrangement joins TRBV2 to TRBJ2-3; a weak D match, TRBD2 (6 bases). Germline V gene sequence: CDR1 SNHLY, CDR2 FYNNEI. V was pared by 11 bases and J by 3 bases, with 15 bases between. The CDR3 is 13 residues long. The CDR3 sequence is CAGLARRTDTQYF. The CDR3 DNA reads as TGTGCCGGGCTAGCGCGGAGGACAGATACGCAGTATTTT.

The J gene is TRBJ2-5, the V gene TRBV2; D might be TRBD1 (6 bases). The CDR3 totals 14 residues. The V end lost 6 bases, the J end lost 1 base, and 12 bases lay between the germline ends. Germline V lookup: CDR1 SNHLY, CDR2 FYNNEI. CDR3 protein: CASRYGTSQETQYF. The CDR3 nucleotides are TGTGCCAGCAGGTACGGGACAAGCCAAGAGACCCAGTACTTC.

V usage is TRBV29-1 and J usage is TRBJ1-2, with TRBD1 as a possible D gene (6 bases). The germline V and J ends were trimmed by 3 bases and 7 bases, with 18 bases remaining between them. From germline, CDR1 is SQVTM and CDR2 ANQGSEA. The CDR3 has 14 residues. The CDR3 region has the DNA TGCAGCGTTGAGCCACAGGGTGGGCTCGGTGGCTACACCTTC. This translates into CSVEPQGGLGGYTF. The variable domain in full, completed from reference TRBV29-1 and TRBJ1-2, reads SAVISQKPSRDICQRGTSLTIQCQVDSQVTMMFWYRQQPGQSLTLIATANQGSEATYESGFVIDKFPISRPNLTFSTLTVSNMSPEDSSIYLCSVEPQGGLGGYTFGSGTRLTVV.

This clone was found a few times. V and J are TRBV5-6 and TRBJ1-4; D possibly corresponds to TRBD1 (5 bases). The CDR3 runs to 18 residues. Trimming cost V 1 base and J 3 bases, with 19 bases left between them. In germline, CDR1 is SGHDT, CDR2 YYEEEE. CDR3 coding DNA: TGTGCCAGCAGCTTGAGGAGACAGCATAACCCTGCTAATGAAAAACTGTTTTTT. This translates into CASSLRRQHNPANEKLFF.

This chain's CDR3 is CASSYSQGIETQYF. The DNA of the CDR3 is TGTGCCAGCAGTTACTCACAGGGGATAGAGACCCAGTACTTC. The chain combines TRBV6-5 with TRBJ2-5; 7 nucleotides agree with TRBD1. The CDR3 sequence is 14 residues long. The trim removed 0 bases at V and 4 bases at J, leaving 2 bases unmatched. CDR1 and CDR2 (germline): MNHEY, SVGAGI.

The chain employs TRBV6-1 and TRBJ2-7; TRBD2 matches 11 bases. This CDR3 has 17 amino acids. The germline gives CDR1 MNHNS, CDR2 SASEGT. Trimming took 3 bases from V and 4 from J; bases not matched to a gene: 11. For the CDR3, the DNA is TGTGCCAGCAGTGATATAGCGGGAGGGCGCTTGAGTTACGAGCAGTACTTC. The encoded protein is CASSDIAGGRLSYEQYF.

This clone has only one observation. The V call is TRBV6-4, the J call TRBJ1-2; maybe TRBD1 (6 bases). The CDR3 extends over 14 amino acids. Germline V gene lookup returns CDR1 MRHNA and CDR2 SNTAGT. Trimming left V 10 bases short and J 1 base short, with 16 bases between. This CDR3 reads CANKTGTNNYGYTF. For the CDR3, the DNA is TGTGCCAACAAAACCGGGACAAATAACTATGGCTACACCTTC.

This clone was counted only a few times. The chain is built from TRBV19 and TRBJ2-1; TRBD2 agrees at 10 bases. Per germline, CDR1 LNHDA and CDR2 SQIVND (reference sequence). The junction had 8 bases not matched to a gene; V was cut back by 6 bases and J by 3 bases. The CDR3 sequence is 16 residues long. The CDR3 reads CASRSGRAISYNEQFF. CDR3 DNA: TGTGCCAGTAGAAGCGGGAGGGCCATAAGCTACAATGAGCAGTTCTTC.

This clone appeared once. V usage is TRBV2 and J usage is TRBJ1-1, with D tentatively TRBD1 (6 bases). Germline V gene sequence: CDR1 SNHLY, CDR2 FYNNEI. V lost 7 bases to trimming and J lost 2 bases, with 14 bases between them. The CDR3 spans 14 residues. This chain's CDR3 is CASKHRGGNTEAFF. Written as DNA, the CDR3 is TGTGCCAGCAAGCATCGAGGGGGTAACACTGAAGCTTTCTTT. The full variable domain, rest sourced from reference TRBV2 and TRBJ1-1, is EPEVTQTPSHQVTQMGQEVILRCVPISNHLYFYWYRQILGQKVEFLVSFYNNEISEKSEIFDDQFSVERPDGSNFTLKIRSTKLEDSAMYFCASKHRGGNTEAFFGQGTRLTVV.

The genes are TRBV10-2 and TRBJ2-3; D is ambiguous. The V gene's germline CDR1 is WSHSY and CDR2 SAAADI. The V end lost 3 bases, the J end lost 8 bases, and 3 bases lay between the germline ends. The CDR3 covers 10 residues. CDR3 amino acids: CASSDGTQYF. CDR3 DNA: TGCGCCAGCAGTGATGGTACGCAGTATTTT.

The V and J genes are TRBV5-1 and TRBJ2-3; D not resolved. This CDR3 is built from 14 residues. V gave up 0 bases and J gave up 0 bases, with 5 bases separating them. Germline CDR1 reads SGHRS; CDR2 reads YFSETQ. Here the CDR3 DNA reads TGCGCCAGCAGCTTGGGGATTAGCACAGATACGCAGTATTTT. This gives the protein CASSLGISTDTQYF. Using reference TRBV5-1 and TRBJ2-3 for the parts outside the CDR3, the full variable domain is KAGVTQTPRYLIKTRGQQVTLSCSPISGHRSVSWYQQTPGQGLQFLFEYFSETQRNKGNFPGRFSGRQFSNSRSEMNVSTLELGDSALYLCASSLGISTDTQYFGPGTRLTVL.

The CDR3 spells CASSLLVADSYNEQFF. CDR3 in DNA: TGTGCCAGCAGCTTGTTAGTCGCGGACTCCTACAATGAGCAGTTCTTC. J is TRBJ2-1 and V is TRBV7-9; D gene ambiguous. Germline lookup yields CDR1 SEHNR and CDR2 FQNEAQ (reference sequence). The CDR3 sequence is 16 residues long. V was trimmed by 3 bases and J by 0 bases, leaving 12 bases between them.

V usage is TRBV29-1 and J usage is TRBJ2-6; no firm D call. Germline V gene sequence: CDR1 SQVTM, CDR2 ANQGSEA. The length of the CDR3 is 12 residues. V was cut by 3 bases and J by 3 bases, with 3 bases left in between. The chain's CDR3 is CSVDIGANVLTF. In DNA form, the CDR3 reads TGCAGCGTTGACATTGGGGCCAACGTCCTGACTTTC.

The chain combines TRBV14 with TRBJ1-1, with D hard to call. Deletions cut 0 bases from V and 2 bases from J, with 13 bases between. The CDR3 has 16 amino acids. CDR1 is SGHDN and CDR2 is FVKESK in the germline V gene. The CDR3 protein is CASSQESDWRNTEAFF. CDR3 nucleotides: TGTGCCAGCAGCCAAGAAAGTGACTGGAGAAACACTGAAGCTTTCTTT.

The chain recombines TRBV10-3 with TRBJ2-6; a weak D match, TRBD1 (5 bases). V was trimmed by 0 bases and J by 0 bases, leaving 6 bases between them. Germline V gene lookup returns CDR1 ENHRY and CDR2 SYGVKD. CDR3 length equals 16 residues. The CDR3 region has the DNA TGTGCCATCAGTGAGTCGGGGCTCTCTGGGGCCAACGTCCTGACTTTC. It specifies CAISESGLSGANVLTF.

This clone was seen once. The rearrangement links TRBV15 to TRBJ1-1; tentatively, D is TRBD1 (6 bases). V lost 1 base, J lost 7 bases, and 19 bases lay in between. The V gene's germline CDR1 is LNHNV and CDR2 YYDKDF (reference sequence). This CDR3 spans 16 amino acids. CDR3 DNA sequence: TGTGCCACCAGCAGAGGGGGGGGAGTGAAGGACAGTGAAGCTTTCTTT. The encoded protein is CATSRGGGVKDSEAFF.

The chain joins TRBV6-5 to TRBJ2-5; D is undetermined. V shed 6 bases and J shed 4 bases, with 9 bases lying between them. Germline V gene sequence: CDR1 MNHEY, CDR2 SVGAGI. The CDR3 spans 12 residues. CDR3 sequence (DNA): TGTGCCAGCAGCCCGGCGGTAGAGACCCAGTACTTC. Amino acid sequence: CASSPAVETQYF.